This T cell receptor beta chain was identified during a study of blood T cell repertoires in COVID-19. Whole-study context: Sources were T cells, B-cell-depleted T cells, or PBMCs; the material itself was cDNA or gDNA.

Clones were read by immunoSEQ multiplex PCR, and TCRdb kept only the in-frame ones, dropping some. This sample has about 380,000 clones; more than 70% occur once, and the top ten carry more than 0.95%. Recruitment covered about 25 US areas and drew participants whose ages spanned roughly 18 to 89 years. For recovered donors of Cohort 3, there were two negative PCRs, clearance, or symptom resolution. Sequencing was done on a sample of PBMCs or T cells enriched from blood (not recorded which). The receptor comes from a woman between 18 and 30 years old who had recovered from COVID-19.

CDR3 region: CASSPVQLRNTEAFF. The DNA for the CDR3 is TGTGCCAGCTCACCGGTACAGCTCAGGAACACTGAAGCTTTCTTT. The gene calls are TRBV18 and TRBJ1-1; no clear D gene. The CDR3 consists of 15 residues. Trimming removed 3 bases at V and 1 base at J, with 12 bases between. CDR1 KGHSH and CDR2 LQKENI come from the germline V gene.